Sequencing of this T cell receptor (beta chain) was carried out in a study of immune evolution from preneoplasia to lung adenocarcinoma. V lost 0 bases to trimming and J lost 12 bases; unmatched junction nucleotides: 1. CDR3 length equals 13 residues. Germline V gene sequence: CDR1 MDHEN, CDR2 SYDVKM. The repertoire was sequenced with immunoSEQ multiplex PCR; TCRdb's copy has only in-frame clones and lacks some. The table lists 15,000 or so clones, around 88% of them singletons. The rearrangement links TRBV28 to TRBJ2-1; TRBD1 matches at 11 bases. The TCR originated in a person aged 70 to 85 with invasive lung adenocarcinoma. The specimen sequenced was FFPE invasive lung adenocarcinoma tissue. This chain's CDR3 is CASSLWGQGGQFF. The CDR3 region has the DNA TGTGCCAGCAGTTTATGGGGACAGGGGGGGCAGTTCTTC.